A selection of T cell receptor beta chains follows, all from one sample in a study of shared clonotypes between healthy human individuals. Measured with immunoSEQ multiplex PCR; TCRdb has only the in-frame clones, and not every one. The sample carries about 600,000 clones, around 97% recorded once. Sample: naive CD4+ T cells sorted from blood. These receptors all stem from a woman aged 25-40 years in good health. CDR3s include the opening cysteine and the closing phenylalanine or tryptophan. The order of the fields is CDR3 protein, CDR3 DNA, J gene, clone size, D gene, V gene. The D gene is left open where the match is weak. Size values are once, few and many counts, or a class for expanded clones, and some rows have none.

CASSLGLAGASSYEQYF TGTGCCAGCAGCCTAGGACTAGCGGGAGCAAGTTCCTACGAGCAGTACTTC TRBJ2-7 - TRBD2 TRBV5-4
CASYRDRKETQYF TGCGCCAGCTACCGGGACAGGAAAGAGACCCAGTACTTC TRBJ2-5 - TRBD1 TRBV5-1
CAWSRTGSNTEAFF TGTGCCTGGAGTCGGACAGGCTCGAACACTGAAGCTTTCTTT TRBJ1-1 - TRBD1 TRBV30
CASRLTSGANVLTF TGTGCCAGCAGGCTGACCTCTGGGGCCAACGTCCTGACTTTC TRBJ2-6 - - TRBV6-5
CASSEGTGLDGYTF TGTGCCAGCAGTGAAGGGACAGGCCTCGATGGCTACACCTTC TRBJ1-2 - TRBD1 TRBV6-1
CASGTGFEQYF TGTGCCAGCGGGACAGGGTTCGAGCAGTACTTC TRBJ2-7 - TRBD1 TRBV6-5
CASSYSEGGETQYF TGTGCCAGCAGTTACTCGGAGGGTGGAGAGACCCAGTACTTC TRBJ2-5 - - TRBV6-5
CASSLLAANTGELFF TGTGCCAGTAGTCTATTAGCTGCGAACACCGGGGAGCTGTTTTTT TRBJ2-2 - - TRBV19
CASSLAYISQPQHF TGTGCCAGCAGCTTGGCCTACATTTCGCAGCCCCAGCATTTT TRBJ1-5 - - TRBV5-5
CASSRIKTGDEQFF TGTGCCAGCAGCAGAATTAAAACCGGGGATGAGCAGTTCTTC TRBJ2-1 - - TRBV5-4
CASSSLALGMNIQYF TGCGCCAGCAGCTCGCTAGCTTTGGGGATGAACATTCAGTACTTC TRBJ2-4 - - TRBV4-1
CASSPAVLAVTTGEQYF TGTGCCAGCAGCCCCGCTGTTCTAGCGGTCACAACCGGCGAGCAGTACTTC TRBJ2-7 - TRBD2 TRBV11-2
CATRGSGMTYNEQFF TGTGCCACTCGGGGTAGCGGGATGACCTACAATGAGCAGTTCTTC TRBJ2-1 - - TRBV21-1
CASISSRFQAQYF TGTGCCAGCATCTCCTCCCGCTTCCAGGCGCAGTACTTC TRBJ2-7 - - TRBV28
CASSSVGLAENEQFF TGTGCCAGCAGCTCAGTAGGACTAGCGGAAAATGAGCAGTTCTTC TRBJ2-1 - TRBD2 TRBV11-3
CASSGGLAGRNEQYF TGTGCCAGCAGCGGGGGACTAGCGGGAAGGAACGAGCAGTACTTC TRBJ2-7 - TRBD2 TRBV7-7
CASSLYLQVQETQYF TGTGCCAGCAGCTTATACCTCCAGGTCCAAGAGACCCAGTACTTC TRBJ2-5 - - TRBV7-2
CASSISVSGNTIYF TGTGCCAGTAGTATTTCAGTCTCTGGAAACACCATATATTTT TRBJ1-3 - - TRBV19
CASSQGLVGPYEQYF TGTGCCAGCAGCCAAGGACTAGTCGGTCCCTACGAGCAGTACTTC TRBJ2-7 - - TRBV14
CASSQPLTSGSNEQYF TGCGCCAGCAGCCAACCTTTGACTAGCGGGAGTAACGAGCAGTACTTC TRBJ2-7 once TRBD2 TRBV4-3
CASIRGNTGELFF TGTGCCAGCATACGGGGAAACACCGGGGAGCTGTTTTTT TRBJ2-2 - - TRBV28
CASTPGTGRGKLFF TGTGCCAGCACCCCCGGGACAGGGAGAGGAAAACTGTTTTTT TRBJ1-4 - TRBD1 TRBV28
CATSRDDVRETQYF TGTGCCACCAGCAGAGATGATGTGAGAGAGACCCAGTACTTC TRBJ2-5 - - TRBV15
CASRISGGWASGYNEQFF TGTGCCAGCAGGATATCAGGGGGTTGGGCTTCTGGATACAATGAGCAGTTCTTC TRBJ2-1 - TRBD1 TRBV11-2
CASLSGSVMVDTQYF TGTGCCAGCCTTAGCGGGAGCGTGATGGTAGATACGCAGTATTTT TRBJ2-3 - TRBD2 TRBV28
CASSALSGTPQFF TGTGCCAGCAGCGCTCTCAGCGGGACGCCGCAGTTCTTC TRBJ2-1 - TRBD2 TRBV7-3
CASSVGQLWDPVF TGTGCCAGCAGCGTAGGACAATTATGGGATCCAGTCTTC TRBJ1-2 - - TRBV9
CASSVDRGPTDTQYF TGTGCCAGCAGTGTTGACAGGGGGCCGACAGATACGCAGTATTTT TRBJ2-3 - TRBD1 TRBV27
CASSRQADTQYF TGTGCCAGTAGTAGACAGGCAGATACGCAGTATTTT TRBJ2-3 - - TRBV19
CASTRQGLNSGNTIYF TGTGCCAGCACCCGACAGGGATTAAACTCTGGAAACACCATATATTTT TRBJ1-3 - TRBD1 TRBV2
CSVEYRTSGRSEQYF TGCAGCGTTGAATATAGGACTAGCGGGAGATCCGAGCAGTACTTC TRBJ2-7 - TRBD2 TRBV29-1
CASSLEGWGANVLTF TGCGCCAGCAGCTTGGAGGGGTGGGGGGCCAACGTCCTGACTTTC TRBJ2-6 - - TRBV5-1
CASSLGVSELEKLFF TGTGCCAGCAGCTTAGGAGTCAGTGAGCTTGAAAAACTGTTTTTT TRBJ1-4 - - TRBV7-3
CASSRGTSGTDTQYF TGTGCCAGCAGCCGCGGGACTAGCGGCACAGATACGCAGTATTTT TRBJ2-3 - TRBD2 TRBV14
CASRGDDPISNQPQHF TGTGCCAGCAGGGGGGACGACCCAATCTCCAATCAGCCCCAGCATTTT TRBJ1-5 - - TRBV28
CASAARARNEQFF TGTGCCAGCGCAGCCCGGGCGCGCAATGAGCAGTTCTTC TRBJ2-1 - - TRBV5-6
CASSGLGIGQPQHF TGTGCCAGCAGTGGTTTAGGGATCGGTCAGCCCCAGCATTTT TRBJ1-5 - - TRBV2
CASSIGRNYGYTF TGTGCCAGTAGTATTGGACGGAACTATGGCTACACCTTC TRBJ1-2 - - TRBV19
CSVGTSGSEQYF TGCAGCGTTGGGACTAGCGGGAGCGAGCAGTACTTC TRBJ2-7 - TRBD2 TRBV29-1
CASSLRPSLRETQYF TGTGCCAGCAGTCTTCGACCTAGTCTGAGAGAGACCCAGTACTTC TRBJ2-5 - - TRBV2
CASSSGLAGPPFSYEQYF TGTGCCAGCAGCAGCGGACTAGCGGGACCCCCTTTTAGTTACGAGCAGTACTTC TRBJ2-7 - TRBD2 TRBV5-5
CASSKVHLDQDTQYF TGTGCCAGCAGCAAAGTGCATCTGGACCAAGATACGCAGTATTTT TRBJ2-3 - - TRBV21-1
CASSSGTKRLETQYF TGTGCCAGCAGTTCCGGGACGAAGCGCCTCGAGACCCAGTACTTC TRBJ2-5 - - TRBV28
CAGRENGANVLTF TGTGCCGGGCGGGAGAACGGGGCCAACGTCCTGACTTTC TRBJ2-6 - TRBD2 TRBV19
CASSSSTRSGANVLTF TGTGCCAGCAGCTCAAGCACCCGCTCTGGGGCCAACGTCCTGACTTTC TRBJ2-6 - - TRBV11-1
CSVEGKKGQPDEQYF TGCAGCGTTGAGGGGAAAAAGGGACAGCCAGACGAGCAGTACTTC TRBJ2-7 - TRBD1 TRBV29-1
CASSTIQGTEQFF TGTGCCAGTAGTACGATCCAGGGGACTGAGCAGTTCTTC TRBJ2-1 once - TRBV19
CASSTRDRAYGYTF TGTGCCAGCAGTACCCGGGACAGGGCCTATGGCTACACCTTC TRBJ1-2 - TRBD1 TRBV27
CASSLTAGSNQPQHF TGCGCCAGCAGCCTAACAGCAGGGAGCAATCAGCCCCAGCATTTT TRBJ1-5 - - TRBV4-1
CSVARRDRGKAYEQYF TGCAGCGTGGCCCGCCGGGACAGGGGGAAGGCCTACGAGCAGTACTTC TRBJ2-7 once TRBD1 TRBV29-1
CASSVQATNEKLFF TGTGCCAGCTCCGTACAGGCAACTAATGAAAAACTGTTTTTT TRBJ1-4 - - TRBV18
CASSFELAYADTQYF TGCGCCAGCAGCTTCGAACTAGCGTACGCAGATACGCAGTATTTT TRBJ2-3 - TRBD2 TRBV5-1
CASRDSNQPQHF TGTGCCAGCAGGGACTCCAATCAGCCCCAGCATTTT TRBJ1-5 - - TRBV2